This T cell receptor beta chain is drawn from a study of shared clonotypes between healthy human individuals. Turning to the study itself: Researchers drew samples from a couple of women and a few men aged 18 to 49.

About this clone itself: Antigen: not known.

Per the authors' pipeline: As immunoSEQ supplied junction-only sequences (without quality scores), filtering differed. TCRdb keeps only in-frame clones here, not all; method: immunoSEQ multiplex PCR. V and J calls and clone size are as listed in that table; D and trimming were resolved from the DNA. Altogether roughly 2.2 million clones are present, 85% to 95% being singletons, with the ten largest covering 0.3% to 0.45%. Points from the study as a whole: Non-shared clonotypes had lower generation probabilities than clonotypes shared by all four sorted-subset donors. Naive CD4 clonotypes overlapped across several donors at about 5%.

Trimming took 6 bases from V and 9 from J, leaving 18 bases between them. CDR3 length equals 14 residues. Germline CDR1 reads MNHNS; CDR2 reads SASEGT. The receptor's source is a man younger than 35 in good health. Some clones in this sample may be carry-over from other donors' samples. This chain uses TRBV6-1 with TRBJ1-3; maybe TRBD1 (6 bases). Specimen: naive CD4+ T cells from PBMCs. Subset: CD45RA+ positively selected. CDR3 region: CASSPGQPGSTIYF. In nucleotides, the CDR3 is TGTGCCAGCAGCCCCGGACAGCCCGGGAGCACCATATATTTT.